This entry features one T cell receptor beta chain sequence. The target antigen is unknown. The sample comes from a study of cytomegalovirus exposure and HLA in healthy donors. Study results and limitations: Based on reports, TCR beta sequences accurately predicted HLA-A and HLA-B alleles for most subjects. Later analysis revealed greater clonal expansion in HLA-associated TCR beta chains than in equally common others.

Use of 60 Vbeta and 13 Jbeta primers characterized the PCR. Clones were sequenced by immunoSEQ multiplex PCR, and TCRdb holds only the in-frame ones, with some missing. The listing records some 150,000 clones. Trimming pared 5 bases from V and 5 bases from J, leaving 16 bases between. The germline V gene has CDR1 SGHNT and CDR2 YYREEE (reference sequence). The CDR3 runs to 14 residues. Material: PBMCs. The chain has TRBV5-4 and TRBJ2-5; D is possibly TRBD1 (6 bases). The TCR sequence derives from a woman aged 18-29 years in good health and CMV-seropositive. CDR3 protein: CASSSTGSRETQYF. CDR3 nucleotide sequence: TGTGCCAGCAGTTCAACAGGGTCGAGGGAGACCCAGTACTTC.